The clone carrying this T cell receptor beta chain was observed a few times. Its antigen is unknown. Per the authors' pipeline: Building a distant-metastasis classifier for papillary thyroid cancer drew on CDR3 differences across clinicopathological groups. TCRdb re-processed the PCR reads through MiXCR. The V and J calls were determined by TCRdb, not by the authors. The sample yields around 4,500 clones, roughly 15% seen once. CDR3 size: 14 residues. Germline trimming cut 5 bases from V and 8 bases from J; bases unmatched to any gene: 10. Germline V CDR1 and CDR2: SGHVS, FQNEAQ. Thyroid surgery had not been preceded by any treatment in any patient. The data are from a study of metastatic and nonmetastatic thyroid tumors. Study context: Repertoires from malignant and benign thyroid patients were compared across blood and tumor or nodule tissue.

General study results and limits: Across blood and tumor, TCR beta diversity in malignant thyroid tumors was reportedly significantly higher than in benign nodules.

The TCR was taken from a female donor with papillary thyroid cancer or a benign thyroid nodule (not recorded which). Some clones in this sample may be carry-over from other donors' samples. The sequenced sample was adjacent normal tissue. This chain joins TRBV7-8 and TRBJ1-2; TRBD1 aligns across 8 bases. Here the CDR3 DNA reads TGTGCCAGCAGCCACAGTCAGGGGGCGCAGGGCTACACCTTC. It is translated as CASSHSQGAQGYTF.